These 23 T cell receptor beta chains share one sample of origin, sequenced in a study of shared clonotypes between healthy human individuals. Data came from immunoSEQ multiplex PCR; TCRdb stores just in-frame clones and leaves some out. The sample contains some 2,100,000 clones, approximately 96% of which appear only once. Sequencing input: naive CD4+ T cells sorted from blood. Stated subset: CD45RA+ positively selected. Source of these receptors: a man aged 18 to 30 in good health.

V gene TRBV10-3 combines with J gene TRBJ1-2; D unresolved. The V gene lost 0 bases and the J gene lost 6 bases, with 8 bases spanning the gap. Germline assignment: CDR1 ENHRY and CDR2 SYGVKD. The CDR3 spans 13 residues. The chain's CDR3 is CAISESGENGYTF. DNA of the CDR3: TGTGCCATCAGTGAGTCCGGCGAGAATGGCTACACCTTC.

The rearrangement links TRBV10-1 to TRBJ2-5, with D uncertain. CDR1 WNHNN and CDR2 SYGVQD come from the germline V gene (reference sequence). The CDR3 covers 14 residues. The V end lost 0 bases, the J end lost 7 bases, and 12 bases lay between the germline ends. The CDR3 spells CASSESYFGGTQYF. Here the CDR3 DNA reads TGCGCCAGCAGTGAGTCGTACTTCGGCGGGACCCAGTACTTC.

The V call is TRBV4-1, the J call TRBJ2-3; D possibly corresponds to TRBD2 (5 bases). Germline CDR1 is MGHRA and CDR2 is YSYEKL. The ends were cut back, 4 bases at V and 0 bases at J, with 23 bases in the middle. The CDR3 extends over 19 amino acids. The CDR3 DNA reads TGCGCCAGCAGCCGCGGAGACTACTACTACCAGTCTAGCACAGATACGCAGTATTTT. Protein: CASSRGDYYYQSSTDTQYF.

The chain links TRBV7-2 to TRBJ2-3; TRBD1 aligns across 8 bases. This CDR3 has 15 residues. J gave up 0 bases and V 5 bases, and 4 bases lay outside the gene matches. In germline, CDR1 is SGHTA, CDR2 FQGNSA. Here the CDR3 DNA reads TGTGCCAGCAGCCGGACAGGGAGAAGCACAGATACGCAGTATTTT. This codes for CASSRTGRSTDTQYF.

This chain joins TRBV5-1 and TRBJ1-5, with D possibly TRBD1 on 6 matching bases. CDR3 length: 15 residues. V lost 4 bases, J lost 1 base, and 12 bases lay in between. Germline values: CDR1 SGHRS, CDR2 YFSETQ. CDR3 amino acids: CASSPGGWSNQPQHF. DNA for the CDR3: TGCGCCAGCAGCCCGGGGGGCTGGAGCAATCAGCCCCAGCATTTT.

The chain is built from TRBV6-1 and TRBJ2-7, with 10 bases that match TRBD1. Germline V lookup: CDR1 MNHNS, CDR2 SASEGT. The V segment lost 7 bases and the J segment 7 bases; nucleotides outside the gene matches: 10. This CDR3 region has 14 residues. CDR3 sequence reads: CASKMGQGSWEQYF. The CDR3 nucleotides read TGTGCCAGCAAAATGGGACAGGGGTCGTGGGAGCAGTACTTC.

The sample holds one count of this clone. The rearrangement links TRBV7-2 to TRBJ2-5; TRBD2 aligns across 10 bases. CDR3 size: 17 residues. Germline lookup yields CDR1 SGHTA and CDR2 FQGNSA. Trimming at V came to 5 bases and at J to 5 bases, leaving 14 bases not matched to a gene. The DNA of the CDR3 is TGTGCCAGCAGCCCTAGAGTGGGACTAGCGTCCGGGGAGACCCAGTACTTC. Translating gives CASSPRVGLASGETQYF.

The rearrangement links TRBV19 to TRBJ2-5, with 12 bases matching TRBD1. The CDR3 is 14 residues long. Germline values: CDR1 LNHDA, CDR2 SQIVND (reference sequence). Trimming cost V 3 bases and J 7 bases; bases outside gene matches: 3. The CDR3 protein is CASSMMGQGATQYF. The CDR3 region has the DNA TGTGCCAGTAGTATGATGGGACAGGGGGCGACCCAGTACTTC. Full variable domain (missing parts from reference TRBV19 and TRBJ2-5): DGGITQSPKYLFRKEGQNVTLSCEQNLNHDAMYWYRQDPGQGLRLIYYSQIVNDFQKGDIAEGYSVSREKKESFPLTVTSAQKNPTAFYLCASSMMGQGATQYFGPGTRLLVL.

To note about this clone: This sample also contains other DNA sequences that code for the same CDR3. The chain combines TRBV10-3 with TRBJ1-4; D unresolved. Looked up from germline, CDR1 is ENHRY and CDR2 is SYGVKD. The CDR3 loop spans 12 amino acids. Trimming removed 2 bases at V and 5 bases at J, with 3 bases between. This CDR3 is CAISERNEKLFF. The CDR3 nucleotides are TGTGCCATCAGTGAGAGAAATGAAAAACTGTTTTTT.

This clone was detected once. Additional DNA sequences in this sample encode the identical CDR3. The CDR3 nucleotides are TGTGCCAGCAGCCTCGGACTAGCGGGTCTTACAGATACGCAGTATTTT. It is translated as CASSLGLAGLTDTQYF. The chain couples TRBV7-9 to TRBJ2-3; 11 bases are a match to TRBD2. There are 16 residues in the CDR3. Germline CDR1 reads SEHNR; CDR2 reads FQNEAQ (reference sequence). V lost 5 bases to trimming and J lost 3 bases; unmatched junction nucleotides: 7.

The rearrangement links TRBV7-9 to TRBJ2-7; 7 nucleotides match TRBD1. V gave up 0 bases and J gave up 6 bases; unmatched junction bases: 5. The CDR3 consists of 14 residues. Per germline, CDR1 SEHNR and CDR2 FQNEAQ (reference sequence). The DNA of the CDR3 is TGTGCCAGCAGCTTAGCAGGGGGCCATCCCGAGCAGTACTTC. Translation: CASSLAGGHPEQYF.

This chain joins TRBV18 and TRBJ2-7, with 9 bases lining up with TRBD2. This CDR3 is 16 amino acids long. Trimming at V came to 2 bases and at J to 2 bases, leaving 7 bases not matched to a gene. The V gene's germline CDR1 is KGHSH and CDR2 LQKENI. The CDR3 DNA reads as TGTGCCAGCTCACCATCGGGCGGGAGGGAGACCTACGAGCAGTACTTC. Protein: CASSPSGGRETYEQYF.

The chain joins TRBV10-3 to TRBJ2-5; D call uncertain. This CDR3 region has 13 residues. The germline V and J ends were trimmed by 3 bases and 0 bases, with 5 bases remaining between them. The germline gives CDR1 ENHRY, CDR2 SYGVKD. The CDR3 region has the DNA TGTGCCATCAGTGAACGGAACCAAGAGACCCAGTACTTC. It is translated as CAISERNQETQYF.

This chain connects TRBV5-6 to TRBJ1-1; D gene uncertain. V was shortened by 0 bases and J by 1 base, with 7 bases between the two germline ends. This CDR3 is built from 14 residues. Germline V CDR1 and CDR2: SGHDT, YYEEEE. Written as DNA, the CDR3 is TGTGCCAGCAGCTTGGCACAGACGAACACTGAAGCTTTCTTT. This sequence encodes CASSLAQTNTEAFF.

The rearrangement joins TRBV9 to TRBJ1-2; D is possibly TRBD1 (6 bases). Trimming took off 3 bases at V and 8 bases at J, with 20 bases between the two ends. CDR1 is SGDLS, CDR2 YYNGEE, per germline. The CDR3 spans 15 residues. The CDR3 loop is CASSAPEERGEGYTF. CDR3 DNA sequence: TGTGCCAGCAGCGCCCCAGAAGAGAGGGGGGAAGGCTACACCTTC.

Of note for this clone: In the same sample, other DNA sequences code for this CDR3. The chain joins TRBV18 to TRBJ2-5; D ambiguous. The CDR3 sequence is 11 residues long. V was trimmed by 4 bases and J by 2 bases, leaving 2 bases between them. The germline CDR1 and CDR2 sequences are KGHSH and LQKENI. Here the CDR3 DNA reads TGTGCCAGCTCACTACAAGAGACCCAGTACTTC. It encodes CASSLQETQYF.

The chain combines TRBV7-2 with TRBJ1-5; D is unclear. The CDR3 is 15 amino acids. Germline CDR1 is SGHTA and CDR2 is FQGNSA. Between the trimmed V and J ends, which lost 0 bases and 0 bases, there was a span of 6 bases. The CDR3, as DNA: TGTGCCAGCAGCTTAGCTTGGGTTAGCAATCAGCCCCAGCATTTT. It is translated as CASSLAWVSNQPQHF.

This clone appeared once. The chain uses TRBV2 and TRBJ1-5; no clear D. The CDR3 covers 12 residues. Trimming cost V 7 bases and J 7 bases, with 11 bases left between them. Germline CDR1 reads SNHLY; CDR2 reads FYNNEI. Here the CDR3 reads CASNTLRQPQHF. The DNA for the CDR3 is TGTGCCAGCAATACACTTAGGCAGCCCCAGCATTTT.

Details on this clone: The junction shows a germline mismatch at one end, possibly a read error. V and J are TRBV15 and TRBJ2-7; 11 nucleotides line up with TRBD2. The CDR3 runs to 14 residues. Germline V CDR1 and CDR2: LNHNV, YYDKDF (reference sequence). CDR3 sequence (DNA): TGTGCCACCAGCAGAGATAGGACTAGCGGGTTTCTCGACTTC. Residues: CATSRDRTSGFLDF.

This clone was seen a handful of times. Additional DNA sequences in this sample encode the identical CDR3. The chain is built from TRBV7-9 and TRBJ1-4; 8 nucleotides line up with TRBD1. Germline values: CDR1 SEHNR, CDR2 FQNEAQ (reference sequence). This CDR3 spans 14 amino acids. V gave up 4 bases and J gave up 8 bases; unmatched junction bases: 6. The CDR3 reads CASSSQGVGEKLFF. CDR3 DNA: TGTGCCAGCAGCTCACAGGGGGTAGGAGAAAAACTGTTTTTT.

V gene TRBV18 combines with J gene TRBJ2-7; D might be TRBD1 or TRBD2, each matching 5 bases. Trimming cost V 3 bases and J 2 bases, with 14 bases left between them. Per germline, CDR1 KGHSH and CDR2 LQKENI. This CDR3 contains 15 residues. Here the CDR3 reads CASSPNSGTTYEQYF. CDR3 nucleotides: TGTGCCAGCTCACCCAACTCCGGGACCACCTACGAGCAGTACTTC.

This clone has only one observation. The chain uses TRBV7-2 and TRBJ2-4, with unresolved D. V lost 5 bases and J 3 bases, leaving 14 bases between the germline ends. The length of the CDR3 is 15 residues. Germline CDR1 SGHTA, CDR2 FQGNSA. The CDR3 region is CASSPLVGGKNIQYF. CDR3 nucleotide sequence: TGTGCCAGCAGCCCGCTGGTCGGCGGCAAAAACATTCAGTACTTC.

Here the CDR3 reads CASSQDLMNTEAFF. The CDR3, as DNA: TGTGCCAGCAGCCAGGATTTGATGAACACTGAAGCTTTCTTT. V usage is TRBV5-4 and J usage is TRBJ1-1, with D hard to call. Trimming removed 4 bases at V and 0 bases at J, with 10 bases between. The V gene's germline CDR1 is SGHNT and CDR2 YYREEE (reference sequence). This CDR3 comprises 14 residues.